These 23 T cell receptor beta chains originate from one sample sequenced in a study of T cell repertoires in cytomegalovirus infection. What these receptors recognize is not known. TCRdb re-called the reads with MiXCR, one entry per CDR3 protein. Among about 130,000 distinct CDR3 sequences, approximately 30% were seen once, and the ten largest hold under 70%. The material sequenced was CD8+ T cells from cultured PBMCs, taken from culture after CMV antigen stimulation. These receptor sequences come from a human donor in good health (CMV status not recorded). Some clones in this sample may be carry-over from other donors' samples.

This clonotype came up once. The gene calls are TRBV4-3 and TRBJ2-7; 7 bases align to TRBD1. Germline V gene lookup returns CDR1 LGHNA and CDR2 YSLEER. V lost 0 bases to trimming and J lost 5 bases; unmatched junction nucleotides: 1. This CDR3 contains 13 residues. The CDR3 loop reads CASSQDGTDEQYF. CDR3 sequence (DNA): TGCGCCAGCAGCCAAGACGGGACAGACGAGCAGTACTTC.

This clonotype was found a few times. The CDR3 region is CASSATGAPDQPQHF. For the CDR3, the DNA is TGTGCCAGCAGCGCCACAGGGGCTCCCGATCAGCCCCAGCATTTT. V and J are TRBV12-3 or TRBV12-4 and TRBJ1-5, with 7 bases identical to TRBD1. Trimming at V came to 6 bases and at J to 5 bases, leaving 10 bases not matched to a gene. The CDR3 totals 15 residues.

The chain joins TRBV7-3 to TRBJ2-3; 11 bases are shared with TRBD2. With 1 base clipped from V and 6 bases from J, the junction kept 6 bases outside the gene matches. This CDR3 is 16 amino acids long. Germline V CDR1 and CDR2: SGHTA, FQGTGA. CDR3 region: CASSLNSGGAWDTQYF. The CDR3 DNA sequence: TGTGCCAGCAGCTTAAATAGCGGGGGGGCCTGGGATACGCAGTATTTT.

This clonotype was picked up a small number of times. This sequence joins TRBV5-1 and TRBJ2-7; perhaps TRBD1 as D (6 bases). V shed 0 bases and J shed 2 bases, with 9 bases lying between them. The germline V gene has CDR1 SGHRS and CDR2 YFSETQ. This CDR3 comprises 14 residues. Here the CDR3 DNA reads TGCGCCAGCAGCTTGGAACAGGGAACCTACGAGCAGTACTTC. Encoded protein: CASSLEQGTYEQYF.

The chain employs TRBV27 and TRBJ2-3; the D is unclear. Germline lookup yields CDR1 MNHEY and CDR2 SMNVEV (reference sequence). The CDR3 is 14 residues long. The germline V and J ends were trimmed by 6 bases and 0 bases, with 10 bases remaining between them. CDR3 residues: CASSTIPSTDTQYF. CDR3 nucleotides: TGTGCCAGCAGCACGATCCCTAGCACAGATACGCAGTATTTT.

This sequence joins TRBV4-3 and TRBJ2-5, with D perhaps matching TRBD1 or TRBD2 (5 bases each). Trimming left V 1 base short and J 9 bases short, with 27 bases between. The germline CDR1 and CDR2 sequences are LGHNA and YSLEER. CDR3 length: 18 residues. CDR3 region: CASSQALPQRSSVGAQYF. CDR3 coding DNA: TGCGCCAGCAGCCAAGCCCTTCCCCAGCGGTCTTCAGTGGGGGCCCAGTACTTC.

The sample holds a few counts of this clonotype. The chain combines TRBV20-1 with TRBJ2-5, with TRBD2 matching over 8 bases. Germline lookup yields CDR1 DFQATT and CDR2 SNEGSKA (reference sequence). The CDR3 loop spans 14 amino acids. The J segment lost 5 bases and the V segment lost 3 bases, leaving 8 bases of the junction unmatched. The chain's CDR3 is CSASTGGAGETQYF. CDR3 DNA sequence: TGCAGTGCTAGTACCGGGGGGGCCGGGGAGACCCAGTACTTC.

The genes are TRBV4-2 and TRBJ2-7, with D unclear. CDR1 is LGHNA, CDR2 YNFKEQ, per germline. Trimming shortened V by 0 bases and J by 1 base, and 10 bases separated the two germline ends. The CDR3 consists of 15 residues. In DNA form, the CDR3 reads TGTGCCAGCAGCCAAGATTTCCAGAGTTCCTACGAGCAGTACTTC. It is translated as CASSQDFQSSYEQYF.

The CDR3 DNA sequence: TGCAGCGGGAGCCAACTAGGCCCAGGTCCCACTGAAGCTTTCTTT. It specifies CSGSQLGPGPTEAFF. The gene calls are TRBV4-1 and TRBJ1-1; no clear D. CDR1 and CDR2 from the germline V gene are MGHRA and YSYEKL. This CDR3 has 15 amino acids.

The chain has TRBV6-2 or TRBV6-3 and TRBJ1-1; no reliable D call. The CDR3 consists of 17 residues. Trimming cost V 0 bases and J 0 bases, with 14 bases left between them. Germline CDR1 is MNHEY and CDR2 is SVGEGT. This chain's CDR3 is CASSYSNKFPMNTEAFF. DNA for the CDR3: TGTGCCAGCAGTTACTCGAACAAGTTTCCCATGAACACTGAAGCTTTCTTT.

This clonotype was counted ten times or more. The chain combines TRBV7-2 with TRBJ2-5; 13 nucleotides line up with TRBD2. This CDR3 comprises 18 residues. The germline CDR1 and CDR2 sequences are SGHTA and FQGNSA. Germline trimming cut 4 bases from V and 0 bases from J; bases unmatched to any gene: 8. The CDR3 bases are TGTGCCAGCAGCTCCGGACTAGCGGGGGTGCTTTACCAAGAGACCCAGTACTTC. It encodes CASSSGLAGVLYQETQYF.

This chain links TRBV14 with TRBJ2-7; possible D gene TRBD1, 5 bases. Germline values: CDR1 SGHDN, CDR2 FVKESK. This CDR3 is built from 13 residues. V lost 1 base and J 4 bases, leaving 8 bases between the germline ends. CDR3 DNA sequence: TGTGCCAGCAGCCAAGGGGGCTTTTACGAGCAGTACTTC. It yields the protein CASSQGGFYEQYF.

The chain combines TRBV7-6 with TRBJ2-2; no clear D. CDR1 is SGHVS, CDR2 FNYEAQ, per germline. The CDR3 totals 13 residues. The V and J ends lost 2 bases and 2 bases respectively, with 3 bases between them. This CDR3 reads CASSLYNTGELFF. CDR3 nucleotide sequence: TGTGCCAGCAGCTTATATAACACCGGGGAGCTGTTTTTT.

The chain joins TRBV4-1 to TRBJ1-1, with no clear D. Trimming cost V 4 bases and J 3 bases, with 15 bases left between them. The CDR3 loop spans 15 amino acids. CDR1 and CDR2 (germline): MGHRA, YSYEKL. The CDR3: CASSLRAVRDTEAFF. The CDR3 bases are TGCGCCAGCAGCCTCCGGGCGGTTAGGGACACTGAAGCTTTCTTT.

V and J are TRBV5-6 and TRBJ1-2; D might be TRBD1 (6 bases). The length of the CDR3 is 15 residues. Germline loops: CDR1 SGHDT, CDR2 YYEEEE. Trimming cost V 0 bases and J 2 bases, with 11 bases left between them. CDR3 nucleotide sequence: TGTGCCAGCAGCTTGGTAGACAGGATCAACTATGGCTACACCTTC. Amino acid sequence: CASSLVDRINYGYTF.

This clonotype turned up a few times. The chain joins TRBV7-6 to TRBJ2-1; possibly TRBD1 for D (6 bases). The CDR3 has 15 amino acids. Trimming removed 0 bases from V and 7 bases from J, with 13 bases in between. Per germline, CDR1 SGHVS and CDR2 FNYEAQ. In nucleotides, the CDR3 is TGTGCCAGCAGCTTAGCCTCCCTTAGGGGGAATGAGCAGTTCTTC. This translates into CASSLASLRGNEQFF.

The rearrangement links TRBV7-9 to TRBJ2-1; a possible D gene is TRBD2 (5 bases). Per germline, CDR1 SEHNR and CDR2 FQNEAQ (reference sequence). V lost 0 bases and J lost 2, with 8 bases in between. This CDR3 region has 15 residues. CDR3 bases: TGTGCCAGCAGCTTAGCAATAGCGACCTACAATGAGCAGTTCTTC. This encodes CASSLAIATYNEQFF. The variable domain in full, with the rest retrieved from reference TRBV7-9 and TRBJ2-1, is DTGVSQNPRHKITKRGQNVTFRCDPISEHNRLYWYRQTLGQGPEFLTYFQNEAQLEKSRLLSDRFSAERPKGSFSTLEIQRTEQGDSAMYLCASSLAIATYNEQFFGPGTRLTVL.

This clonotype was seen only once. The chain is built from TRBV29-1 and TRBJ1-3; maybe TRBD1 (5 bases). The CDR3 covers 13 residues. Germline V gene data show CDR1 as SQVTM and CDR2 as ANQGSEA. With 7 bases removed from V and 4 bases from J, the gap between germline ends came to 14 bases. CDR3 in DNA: TGCAGCGCCGACGGGGGGACGGGAAACACCATATATTTT. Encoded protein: CSADGGTGNTIYF.

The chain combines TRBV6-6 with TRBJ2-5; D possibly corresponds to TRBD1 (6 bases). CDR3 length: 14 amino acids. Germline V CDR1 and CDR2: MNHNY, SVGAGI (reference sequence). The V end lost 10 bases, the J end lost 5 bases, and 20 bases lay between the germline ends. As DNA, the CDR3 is TGTGCCACCCGGGGACATGGGGTAAGGGAGACCCAGTACTTC. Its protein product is CATRGHGVRETQYF.

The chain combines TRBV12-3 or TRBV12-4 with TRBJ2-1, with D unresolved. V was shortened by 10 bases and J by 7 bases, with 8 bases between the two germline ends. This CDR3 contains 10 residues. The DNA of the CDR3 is TGTGCCATTACAAAAAATGAGCAGTTCTTC. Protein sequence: CAITKNEQFF.

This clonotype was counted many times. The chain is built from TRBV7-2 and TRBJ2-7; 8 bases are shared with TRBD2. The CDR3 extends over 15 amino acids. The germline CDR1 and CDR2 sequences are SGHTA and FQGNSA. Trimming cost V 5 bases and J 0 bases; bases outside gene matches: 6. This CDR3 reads CASSAGTSFSYEQYF. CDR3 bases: TGTGCCAGCAGCGCTGGGACTAGTTTCTCCTACGAGCAGTACTTC. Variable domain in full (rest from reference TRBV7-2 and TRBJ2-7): GAGVSQSPSNKVTEKGKDVELRCDPISGHTALYWYRQSLGQGLEFLIYFQGNSAPDKSGLPSDRFSAERTGGSVSTLTIQRTQQEDSAVYLCASSAGTSFSYEQYFGPGTRLTVT.

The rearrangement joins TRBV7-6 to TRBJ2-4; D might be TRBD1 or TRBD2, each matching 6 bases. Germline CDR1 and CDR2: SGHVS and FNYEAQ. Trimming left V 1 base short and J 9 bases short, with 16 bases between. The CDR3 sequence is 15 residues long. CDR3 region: CASSLGFGGQGIQYF. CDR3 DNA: TGTGCCAGCAGCTTAGGGTTTGGGGGGCAAGGCATTCAGTACTTC. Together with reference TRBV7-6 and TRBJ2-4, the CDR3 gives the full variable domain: GAGVSQSPRYKVTKRGQDVALRCDPISGHVSLYWYRQALGQGPEFLTYFNYEAQQDKSGLPNDRFSAERPEGSISTLTIQRTEQRDSAMYRCASSLGFGGQGIQYFGAGTRLSVL.

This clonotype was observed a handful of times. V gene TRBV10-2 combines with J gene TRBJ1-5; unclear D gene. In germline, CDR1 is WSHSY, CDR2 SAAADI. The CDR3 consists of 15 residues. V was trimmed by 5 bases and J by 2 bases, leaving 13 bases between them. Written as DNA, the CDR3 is TGCGCCAGCAGTTCCCGGGCCTGGGGCAATCAGCCCCAGCATTTT. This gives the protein CASSSRAWGNQPQHF.